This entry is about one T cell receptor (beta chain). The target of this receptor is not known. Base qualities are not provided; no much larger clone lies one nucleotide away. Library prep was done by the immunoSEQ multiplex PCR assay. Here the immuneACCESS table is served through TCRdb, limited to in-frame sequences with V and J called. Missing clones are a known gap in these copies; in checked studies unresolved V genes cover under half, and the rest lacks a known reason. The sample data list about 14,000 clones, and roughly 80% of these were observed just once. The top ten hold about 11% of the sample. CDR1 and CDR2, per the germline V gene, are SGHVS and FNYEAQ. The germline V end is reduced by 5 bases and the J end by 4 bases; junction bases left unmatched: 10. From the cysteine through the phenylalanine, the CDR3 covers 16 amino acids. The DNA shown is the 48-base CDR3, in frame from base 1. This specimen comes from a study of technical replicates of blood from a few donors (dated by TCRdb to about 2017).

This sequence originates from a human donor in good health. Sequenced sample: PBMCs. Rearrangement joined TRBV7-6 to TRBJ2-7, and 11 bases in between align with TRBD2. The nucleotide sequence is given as TGTGCCAGCAGCCCGTGGCTAGCGGGAGGCAATTACGAGCAGTACTTC. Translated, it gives CASSPWLAGGNYEQYF.